These T cell receptor beta chains were read from a single sample in a study of blood T cell repertoires in COVID-19. The protocol was immunoSEQ multiplex PCR, while the TCRdb copy is restricted to in-frame clones and leaves out a portion. The table includes roughly 43,000 clones, approximately 85% detected once. Specimen: peripheral blood. The receptors were sampled from a human donor in a cohort sampled during active COVID-19. The donor label of this sample is uncertain. CDR3s include the opening cysteine and the closing phenylalanine or tryptophan. Each record gives: D gene, J gene, V gene, clone size, CDR3 DNA, CDR3 protein. A D gene is named only where the DNA matches it firmly. The size entry is marked missing in some rows and otherwise reads once, few, many or a size class.

d_gene: TRBD1; j_gene: TRBJ1-1; v_gene: TRBV9; abundance: NA; CDR3nt: TGTGCCAGCAGCGAGAGGGGACAGATGAACACTGAAGCTTTCTTT; CDR3aa: CASSERGQMNTEAFF
d_gene: TRBD1; j_gene: TRBJ1-2; v_gene: TRBV9; abundance: NA; CDR3nt: TGTGCCAGCAGCGTTCCGGGACAGGGCTATGGCTACACCTTC; CDR3aa: CASSVPGQGYGYTF
d_gene: TRBD1; j_gene: TRBJ1-2; v_gene: TRBV19; abundance: NA; CDR3nt: TGTGCCAGTAGTGTCCCAGGGACAGGGGCCTATGGCTACACCTTC; CDR3aa: CASSVPGTGAYGYTF
d_gene: TRBD1; j_gene: TRBJ1-6; v_gene: TRBV2; abundance: few; CDR3nt: TGTGCCAGCAGCGATCGGACAGGCCGTCTCTATAATTCACCCCTCCACTTT; CDR3aa: CASSDRTGRLYNSPLHF
d_gene: TRBD2; j_gene: TRBJ2-1; v_gene: TRBV28; abundance: NA; CDR3nt: TGTGCCAGCAGTTCCTCCTGGACTAGCGGGGCCAGGGGTGAGCAGTTCTTC; CDR3aa: CASSSSWTSGARGEQFF
d_gene: NA; j_gene: TRBJ1-6; v_gene: TRBV27; abundance: NA; CDR3nt: TGTGCCAGCAGTTATGGGGGCAAAACTTATAATTCACCCCTCCACTTT; CDR3aa: CASSYGGKTYNSPLHF
d_gene: NA; j_gene: TRBJ2-1; v_gene: TRBV18; abundance: NA; CDR3nt: TGTGCCAGCTCTTCCAGGGGCGACTCCTACAATGAGCAGTTCTTC; CDR3aa: CASSSRGDSYNEQFF
d_gene: TRBD1; j_gene: TRBJ1-6; v_gene: TRBV19; abundance: NA; CDR3nt: TGTGCCAGTAGTCCCCCTGGGGGACAGACCAATTCACCCCTCCACTTT; CDR3aa: CASSPPGGQTNSPLHF
d_gene: NA; j_gene: TRBJ2-7; v_gene: TRBV27; abundance: NA; CDR3nt: TGTGCCAGCACTTCCGGCTACGAGCAGTACTTC; CDR3aa: CASTSGYEQYF
d_gene: TRBD1; j_gene: TRBJ1-6; v_gene: TRBV7-2; abundance: NA; CDR3nt: TGTGCCAGCAGCTTAGGGGACAGAGGTTCTACCCTCCACTTT; CDR3aa: CASSLGDRGSTLHF
d_gene: TRBD1; j_gene: TRBJ2-1; v_gene: TRBV5-5; abundance: NA; CDR3nt: TGTGCCAGCAGCTTATGGGACAGGGGGCGCCTAGGGCCTACCTACAATGAGCAGTTCTTC; CDR3aa: CASSLWDRGRLGPTYNEQFF
d_gene: NA; j_gene: TRBJ2-7; v_gene: TRBV2; abundance: NA; CDR3nt: TGTGCCAGCACCAGACAGGTAGACTACGAGCAGTACTTC; CDR3aa: CASTRQVDYEQYF
d_gene: NA; j_gene: TRBJ1-2; v_gene: TRBV6-1; abundance: NA; CDR3nt: TGTGCCAGCAGTGACCAGGGGAGACTTAGGGGCTACACCTTC; CDR3aa: CASSDQGRLRGYTF
d_gene: NA; j_gene: TRBJ1-3; v_gene: TRBV4-1; abundance: NA; CDR3nt: TGCGCCAGCAGTCAAGATACTTTCTCTGGAAACACCATATATTTT; CDR3aa: CASSQDTFSGNTIYF
d_gene: NA; j_gene: TRBJ1-1; v_gene: TRBV12-3/TRBV12-4; abundance: NA; CDR3nt: TGTGCCAGCAATCTATGGGAGGGGAAGGGGGCTTTCTTT; CDR3aa: CASNLWEGKGAFF
d_gene: NA; j_gene: TRBJ1-1; v_gene: TRBV6-2/TRBV6-3; abundance: NA; CDR3nt: TGTGCCAGCAGCCCTCCTTCGGGGGGGGTCACTGAAGCTTTCTTT; CDR3aa: CASSPPSGGVTEAFF